The rows below give T cell receptor beta chains drawn from one sample of a study of T cell repertoires and HLA-DP antigens. Profiled with immunoSEQ multiplex PCR; TCRdb holds only in-frame clones, not every one. The sample has under 2,500 clones, approximately 72% seen once. Specimen: CD137- CD4+ T cells from cultured PBMCs. Every receptor here comes from a woman between 18 and 29 years old in good health and CMV-seronegative. Both conserved end residues are part of each CDR3. D genes are given only for firm matches. Part of the rows lack a size; the others show once, few, many or a class for expanded clones.

j_gene	d_gene	v_gene	abundance	CDR3aa	CDR3nt
TRBJ1-2	TRBD1	TRBV6-6	NA	CASSITWTGGNYGYTF	TGTGCCAGCAGTATAACATGGACAGGGGGCAACTATGGCTACACCTTC
TRBJ2-5	TRBD1	TRBV19	once	CASSLWSGGMGSQETQYF	TGTGCCAGTAGTCTTTGGTCAGGGGGCATGGGGAGCCAAGAGACCCAGTACTTC
TRBJ1-1	NA	TRBV6-5	NA	CASSQGSLNTEAFF	TGTGCCAGCAGCCAAGGGTCTCTGAACACTGAAGCTTTCTTT
TRBJ1-2	NA	TRBV10-1	NA	CASSVSSNYGYTF	TGCGCCAGCAGTGTGAGTTCTAACTATGGCTACACCTTC
TRBJ1-3	NA	TRBV19	NA	CASMVNGDSGNTIYF	TGTGCCAGTATGGTCAACGGGGACTCTGGAAACACCATATATTTT
TRBJ2-7	NA	TRBV10-3	NA	CAISESTGSVYEQYF	TGTGCCATCAGTGAGTCGACCGGGAGCGTCTACGAGCAGTACTTC
TRBJ2-1	TRBD2	TRBV7-3	NA	CASSSGRAYNEQFF	TGTGCCAGCAGCTCCGGGAGGGCCTACAATGAGCAGTTCTTC
TRBJ2-6	NA	TRBV19	NA	CASIAGTGTGANVLTF	TGTGCCAGTATTGCGGGGACGGGGACCGGGGCCAACGTCCTGACTTTC
TRBJ2-2	NA	TRBV11-3	hyperexpanded	CASSLDHRMELFF	TGTGCCAGCAGCTTAGATCACCGGATGGAGCTGTTTTTT
TRBJ2-3	NA	TRBV30	NA	CAWRYGGTDTQYF	TGTGCCTGGAGATACGGAGGCACAGATACGCAGTATTTT
TRBJ1-2	NA	TRBV6-6	NA	CASNWSQLYGYTF	TGTGCCAGCAACTGGTCGCAGCTCTATGGCTACACCTTC
TRBJ1-1	NA	TRBV6-6	NA	CASSLRGGNTEAFF	TGTGCCAGCAGTTTGCGGGGGGGGAACACTGAAGCTTTCTTT
TRBJ1-5	TRBD1	TRBV28	NA	CASTPGQGPSWGQPQHF	TGTGCCAGCACCCCGGGACAGGGTCCGTCCTGGGGTCAGCCCCAGCATTTT
TRBJ1-4	NA	TRBV11-2	NA	CASSLRGSEDEKLFF	TGTGCCAGCAGCTTAAGAGGAAGTGAGGATGAAAAACTGTTTTTT
TRBJ1-2	NA	TRBV5-6	NA	CASTLGARRPGGYTF	TGTGCCAGCACTCTAGGGGCGCGAAGGCCGGGGGGCTACACCTTC
TRBJ2-1	TRBD1	TRBV15	NA	CATSRDPTGTYNEQFF	TGTGCCACCAGCAGAGATCCGACAGGGACCTACAATGAGCAGTTCTTC
TRBJ1-5	NA	TRBV19	NA	CASSRGDNSNQPQHF	TGTGCCAGTAGTAGGGGGGATAATAGCAATCAGCCCCAGCATTTT
TRBJ2-7	TRBD1	TRBV6-1	NA	CASSYWTGGYEQYF	TGTGCCAGCAGCTATTGGACAGGGGGCTACGAGCAGTACTTC
TRBJ2-2	NA	TRBV10-1	NA	CASSVAENPSTGELFF	TGCGCCAGCAGTGTGGCGGAGAACCCGAGCACCGGGGAGCTGTTTTTT
TRBJ2-7	TRBD2	TRBV5-1	NA	CASSSSAGGPYEQYF	TGCGCCAGCAGCTCGTCCGCGGGAGGGCCCTACGAGCAGTACTTC
TRBJ2-1	NA	TRBV4-1	NA	CASSQVDLLSYNEQFF	TGCGCCAGCAGCCAAGTTGACCTCCTTTCCTACAATGAGCAGTTCTTC
TRBJ1-2	NA	TRBV28	NA	CASKTESAGLPRGYTF	TGTGCCAGCAAAACCGAGTCGGCAGGGCTACCGAGGGGCTACACCTTC
TRBJ2-5	TRBD1	TRBV11-2	NA	CASSLTGEETQYF	TGTGCCAGCAGCCTGACAGGGGAAGAGACCCAGTACTTC
TRBJ2-5	TRBD1	TRBV5-1	NA	CASSLGTGETQYF	TGCGCCAGCAGCTTGGGGACAGGAGAGACCCAGTACTTC
TRBJ1-2	TRBD1	TRBV11-3	NA	CASSLDRGQDYGYTF	TGTGCCAGCAGCCTGGACAGGGGGCAGGACTATGGCTACACCTTC
TRBJ1-2	TRBD1	TRBV5-4	once	CASSQGGQGFLGYTF	TGCGCCAGCAGCCAAGGGGGACAGGGGTTTCTTGGCTACACCTTC
TRBJ2-7	TRBD2	TRBV7-2	NA	CASSLWLAGGPNGDEQYF	TGTGCCAGCAGCTTATGGCTAGCGGGAGGACCCAACGGAGACGAGCAGTACTTC
TRBJ1-2	NA	TRBV2	NA	CASSPNRGPPQEGYTF	TGTGCCAGCAGTCCAAATAGGGGTCCCCCCCAAGAAGGCTACACCTTC
TRBJ2-4	NA	TRBV29-1	few	CSVNLNQGFGIQYF	TGCAGCGTCAACTTAAACCAGGGGTTCGGCATTCAGTACTTC
TRBJ1-2	NA	TRBV6-4	NA	CASSDDRSHYGYTF	TGTGCCAGCAGTGACGACAGGAGTCACTATGGCTACACCTTC
TRBJ2-1	NA	TRBV7-6	NA	CASSLRWGGETKKYEQFF	TGTGCCAGCAGCTTACGGTGGGGAGGTGAGACAAAAAAGTATGAGCAGTTCTTC
TRBJ1-4	NA	TRBV19	NA	CASSTGGGGTNEKLFF	TGTGCCAGTAGTACCGGGGGCGGCGGAACTAATGAAAAACTGTTTTTT
TRBJ2-2	NA	TRBV6-5	NA	CASSYARGIPGELFF	TGTGCCAGCAGTTACGCTAGAGGGATTCCCGGGGAGCTGTTTTTT
TRBJ2-1	NA	TRBV6-6	NA	CASSYFRTKVDNEQFF	TGTGCCAGCAGTTACTTTCGGACTAAAGTTGACAATGAGCAGTTCTTC
TRBJ1-1	NA	TRBV30	NA	CAWSVRGVNTEAFF	TGTGCCTGGAGTGTAAGAGGCGTGAACACTGAAGCTTTCTTT
TRBJ2-2	TRBD2	TRBV18	NA	CASSPLAGDTGELFF	TGTGCCAGCTCACCACTCGCGGGGGACACCGGGGAGCTGTTTTTT
TRBJ2-7	TRBD1	TRBV12-5	NA	CASGSRDRVHEQYF	TGTGCTAGTGGTTCCCGGGACAGGGTCCACGAGCAGTACTTC
TRBJ1-1	NA	TRBV29-1	few	CSVVTVLKAFF	TGCAGCGTTGTAACCGTGCTTAAAGCTTTCTTT
TRBJ2-3	NA	TRBV9	NA	CASSAEGGLFADTQYF	TGTGCCAGCAGCGCCGAAGGGGGGTTGTTCGCAGATACGCAGTATTTT
TRBJ2-1	NA	TRBV5-6	NA	CASSSRKGEQFF	TGTGCCAGCAGCTCCCGGAAGGGTGAGCAGTTCTTC
TRBJ1-1	NA	TRBV16	NA	CASSQSGADTEAFF	TGTGCCAGCAGCCAATCGGGTGCAGACACTGAAGCTTTCTTT
TRBJ2-3	TRBD2	TRBV4-2	NA	CASRHSGASTDTQYF	TGTGCCAGCAGGCATAGCGGGGCTAGCACAGATACGCAGTATTTT
TRBJ2-1	NA	TRBV7-2	NA	CASSLEPGAYNEQFF	TGTGCCAGCAGCTTAGAGCCAGGTGCCTACAATGAGCAGTTCTTC
TRBJ2-1	NA	TRBV27	NA	CASRGRGAKANEQFF	TGTGCCAGCAGAGGACGGGGGGCCAAGGCCAATGAGCAGTTCTTC
TRBJ1-1	NA	TRBV10-3	NA	CAISERTDFEAFF	TGTGCCATCAGTGAGCGGACGGACTTTGAAGCTTTCTTT
TRBJ2-2	NA	TRBV9	NA	CASSGGTWMNTGELFF	TGTGCCAGCAGCGGAGGGACATGGATGAACACCGGGGAGCTGTTTTTT
TRBJ1-1	NA	TRBV6-6	NA	CASMLTGTWGTEAFF	TGTGCCAGCATGCTAACAGGGACCTGGGGCACTGAAGCTTTCTTT
TRBJ1-2	TRBD1	TRBV7-9	once	CASSLAGGADYGYTF	TGTGCCAGCAGCTTGGCAGGGGGCGCGGACTATGGCTACACCTTC